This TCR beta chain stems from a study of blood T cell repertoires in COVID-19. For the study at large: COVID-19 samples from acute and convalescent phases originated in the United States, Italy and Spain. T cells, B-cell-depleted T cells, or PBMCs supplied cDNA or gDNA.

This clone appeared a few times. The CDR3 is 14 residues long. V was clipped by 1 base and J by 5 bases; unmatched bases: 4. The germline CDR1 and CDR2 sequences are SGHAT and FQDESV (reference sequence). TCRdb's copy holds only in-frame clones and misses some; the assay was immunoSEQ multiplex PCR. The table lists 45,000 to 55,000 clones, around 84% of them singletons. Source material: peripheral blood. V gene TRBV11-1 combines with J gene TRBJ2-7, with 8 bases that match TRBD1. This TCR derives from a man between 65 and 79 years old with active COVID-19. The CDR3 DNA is TGTGCCAGCAGCTTAGGGACAGGGCAGCACGAGCAGTACTTC. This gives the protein CASSLGTGQHEQYF.